Listed here is a single T cell receptor beta chain. BIOMED2 TRB-A/B primer pools were used in multiplex TRB PCR. TCRdb analysed the multiplex PCR reads with MiXCR anew, one entry per CDR3 protein. Of about 9,400 distinct CDR3 sequences in the sample, approximately 30% were seen once. This sample is part of a study of T and B cells in COVID-19 patients. About the research overall: COVID-19 patients gave peripheral blood either during active infection or after recovery.

The CDR3 consists of 12 residues. V lost 7 bases, J lost 6 bases, and 11 bases lay in between. CDR1 and CDR2 (germline): KGHDR, SFDVKD. Each TRB amplification used roughly 240-550 ng of genomic DNA from blood. The clonotype was recovered from a human donor who had recovered from COVID-19. The V gene is TRBV24-1, the J gene TRBJ1-2; D call uncertain. Material: blood. CDR3 DNA: TGTGCCACCAGCTTGGGATCGGATGGCTACACCTTC. Residues: CATSLGSDGYTF.